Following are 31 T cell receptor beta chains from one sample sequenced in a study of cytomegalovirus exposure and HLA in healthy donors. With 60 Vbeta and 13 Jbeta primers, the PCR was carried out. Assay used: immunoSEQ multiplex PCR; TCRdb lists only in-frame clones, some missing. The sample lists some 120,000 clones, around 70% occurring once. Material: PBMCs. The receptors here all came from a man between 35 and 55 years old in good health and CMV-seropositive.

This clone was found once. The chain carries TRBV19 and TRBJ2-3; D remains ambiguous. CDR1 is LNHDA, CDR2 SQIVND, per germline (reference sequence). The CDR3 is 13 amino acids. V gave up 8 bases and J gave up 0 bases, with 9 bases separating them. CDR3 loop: CASRYGSTDTQYF. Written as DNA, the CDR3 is TGTGCCAGTCGGTACGGGAGCACAGATACGCAGTATTTT.

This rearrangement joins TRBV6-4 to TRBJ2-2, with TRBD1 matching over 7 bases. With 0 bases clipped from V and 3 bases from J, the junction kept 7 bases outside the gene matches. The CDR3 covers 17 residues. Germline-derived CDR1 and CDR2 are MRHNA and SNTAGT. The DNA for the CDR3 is TGTGCCAGCAGTGACTCGATCTCAGGGGGTGACACCGGGGAGCTGTTTTTT. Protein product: CASSDSISGGDTGELFF.

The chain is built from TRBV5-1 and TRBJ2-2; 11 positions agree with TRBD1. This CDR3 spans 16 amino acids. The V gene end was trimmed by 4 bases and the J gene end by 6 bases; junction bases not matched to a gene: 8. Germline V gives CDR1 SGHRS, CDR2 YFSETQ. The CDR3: CASSGRTGGPSGELFF. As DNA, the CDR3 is TGCGCCAGCAGCGGGAGGACAGGGGGCCCCTCCGGGGAGCTGTTTTTT.

CDR3 DNA: TGTGCTGTAAGGGGGGGTAACTATGGCTACACCTTC. Translated, it gives CAVRGGNYGYTF. The chain has TRBV27 and TRBJ1-2; D is perhaps TRBD1 (6 bases). Germline-derived CDR1 and CDR2 are MNHEY and SMNVEV (reference sequence). This CDR3 is built from 12 residues.

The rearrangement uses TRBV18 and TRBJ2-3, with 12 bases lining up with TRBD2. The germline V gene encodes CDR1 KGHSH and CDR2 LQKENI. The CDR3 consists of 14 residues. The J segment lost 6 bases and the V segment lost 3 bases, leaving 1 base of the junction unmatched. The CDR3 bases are TGTGCCAGCTCACCTGGGACTAGCGGGGATACGCAGTATTTT. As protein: CASSPGTSGDTQYF.

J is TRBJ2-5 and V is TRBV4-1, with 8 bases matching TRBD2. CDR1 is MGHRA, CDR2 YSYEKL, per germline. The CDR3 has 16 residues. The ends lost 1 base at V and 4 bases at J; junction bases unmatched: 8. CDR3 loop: CASSQVVGRARETQYF. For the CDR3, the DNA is TGCGCCAGCAGCCAAGTGGTCGGGAGGGCCAGAGAGACCCAGTACTTC.

The CDR3 DNA is TGTGCCAGTAGTACCACCACTAACGCGAACACCGGGGAGCTGTTTTTT. Protein sequence: CASSTTTNANTGELFF. The V and J genes are TRBV19 and TRBJ2-2; D gene uncertain. The CDR3 is 16 amino acids. V lost 4 bases and J lost 0, with 12 bases in between. Per the germline V gene, CDR1 is LNHDA and CDR2 is SQIVND (reference sequence).

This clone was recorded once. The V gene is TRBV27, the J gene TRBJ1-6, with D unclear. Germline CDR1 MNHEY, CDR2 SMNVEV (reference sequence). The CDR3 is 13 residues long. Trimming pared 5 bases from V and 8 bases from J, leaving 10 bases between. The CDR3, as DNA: TGTGCCAGCAGTCTCTCGCCGGATTCACCCCTCCACTTT. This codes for CASSLSPDSPLHF.

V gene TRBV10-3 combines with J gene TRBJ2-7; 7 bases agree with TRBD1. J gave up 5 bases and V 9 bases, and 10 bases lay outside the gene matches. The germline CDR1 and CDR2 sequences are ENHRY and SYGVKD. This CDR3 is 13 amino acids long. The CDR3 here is CAMRTGGENEQYF. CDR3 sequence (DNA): TGTGCCATGCGGACAGGTGGGGAGAACGAGCAGTACTTC.

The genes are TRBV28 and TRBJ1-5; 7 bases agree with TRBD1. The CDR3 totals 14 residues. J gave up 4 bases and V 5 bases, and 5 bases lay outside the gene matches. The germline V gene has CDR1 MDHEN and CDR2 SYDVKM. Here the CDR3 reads CASSQVQGNQPQHF. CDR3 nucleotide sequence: TGTGCCAGCAGTCAGGTACAGGGGAATCAGCCCCAGCATTTT.

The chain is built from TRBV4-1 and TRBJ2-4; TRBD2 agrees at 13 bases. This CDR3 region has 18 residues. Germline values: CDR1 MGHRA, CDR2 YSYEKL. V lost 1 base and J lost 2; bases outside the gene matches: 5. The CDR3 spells CASSQGLAGGRSKNIQYF. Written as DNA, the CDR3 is TGCGCCAGCAGCCAAGGACTAGCGGGGGGAAGGTCCAAAAACATTCAGTACTTC.

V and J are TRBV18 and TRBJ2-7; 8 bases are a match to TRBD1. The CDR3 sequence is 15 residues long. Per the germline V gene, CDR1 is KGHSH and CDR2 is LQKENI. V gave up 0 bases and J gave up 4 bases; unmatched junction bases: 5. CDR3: CASSPPTGALYEQYF. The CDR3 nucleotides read TGTGCCAGCTCACCACCGACAGGGGCCCTTTACGAGCAGTACTTC.

The CDR3 bases are TGTGCCAGTTCGGGACTAGCGGGGGGGCCCGGCACAGATACGCAGTATTTT. It specifies CASSGLAGGPGTDTQYF. This chain uses TRBV6-4 with TRBJ2-3; the match to TRBD2 covers 16 bases. The V gene's germline CDR1 is MRHNA and CDR2 SNTAGT. CDR3 length: 17 amino acids. J lost 1 base, V lost 9 bases, and 7 bases had no gene match.

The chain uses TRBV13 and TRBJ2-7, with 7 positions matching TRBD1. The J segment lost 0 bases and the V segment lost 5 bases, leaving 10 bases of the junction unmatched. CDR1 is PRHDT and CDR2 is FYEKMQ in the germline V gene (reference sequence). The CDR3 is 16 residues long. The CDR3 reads CASSPRTGRGSYEQYF. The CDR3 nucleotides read TGTGCCAGCAGCCCGAGGACAGGTCGGGGCTCCTACGAGCAGTACTTC.

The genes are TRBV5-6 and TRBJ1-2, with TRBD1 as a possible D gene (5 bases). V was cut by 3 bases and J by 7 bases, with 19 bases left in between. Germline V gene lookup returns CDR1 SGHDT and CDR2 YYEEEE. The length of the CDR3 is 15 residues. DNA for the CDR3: TGTGCCAGCAGCTGGGTCGTGGCAGGGCGTGCTGGCTACACCTTC. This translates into CASSWVVAGRAGYTF.

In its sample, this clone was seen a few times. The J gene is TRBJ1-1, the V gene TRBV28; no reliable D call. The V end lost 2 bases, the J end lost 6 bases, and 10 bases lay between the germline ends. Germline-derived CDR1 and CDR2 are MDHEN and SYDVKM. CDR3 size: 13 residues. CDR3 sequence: CASSLLAPAEAFF. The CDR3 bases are TGTGCCAGCAGTTTACTGGCTCCCGCTGAAGCTTTCTTT.

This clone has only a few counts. CDR3 sequence reads: CSVGGGRSYNEQFF. The CDR3, as DNA: TGCAGCGTTGGAGGCGGGAGATCCTACAATGAGCAGTTCTTC. The chain carries TRBV29-1 and TRBJ2-1; 7 bases map to TRBD2. The CDR3 consists of 14 residues. Germline-derived CDR1 and CDR2 are SQVTM and ANQGSEA. V dropped 4 bases and J dropped 1; count of bases not matched to a gene: 4.

CDR3 region: CASSPTGPTSYEQYF. DNA of the CDR3: TGTGCCAGCAGTCCAACAGGGCCGACCTCCTACGAGCAGTACTTC. The chain has TRBV6-6 and TRBJ2-7; D may be TRBD1 (6 bases). Trimming shortened V by 5 bases and J by 0 bases, and 14 bases separated the two germline ends. CDR3 length: 15 amino acids. Germline CDR1 is MNHNY and CDR2 is SVGAGI (reference sequence).

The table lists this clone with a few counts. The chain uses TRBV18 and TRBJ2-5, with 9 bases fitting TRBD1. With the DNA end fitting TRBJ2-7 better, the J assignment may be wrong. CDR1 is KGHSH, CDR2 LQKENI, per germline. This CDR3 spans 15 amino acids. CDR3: CASSPTGGSGNEQYF. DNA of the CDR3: TGTGCCAGCTCACCGACAGGGGGATCAGGAAACGAGCAGTACTTC.

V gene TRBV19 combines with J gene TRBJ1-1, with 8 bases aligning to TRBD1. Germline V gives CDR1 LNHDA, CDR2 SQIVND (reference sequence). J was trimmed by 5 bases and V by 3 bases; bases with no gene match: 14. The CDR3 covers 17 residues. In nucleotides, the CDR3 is TGTGCCAGTAGTATCCTCACCCCAACAGGGGGAGGAACTGAAGCTTTCTTT. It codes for CASSILTPTGGGTEAFF.

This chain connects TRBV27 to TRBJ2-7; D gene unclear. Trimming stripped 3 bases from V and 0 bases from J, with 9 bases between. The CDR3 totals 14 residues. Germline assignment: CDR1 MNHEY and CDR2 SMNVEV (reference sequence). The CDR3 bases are TGTGCCAGCAGTTTCGACAAGTACTCCTACGAGCAGTACTTC. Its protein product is CASSFDKYSYEQYF.

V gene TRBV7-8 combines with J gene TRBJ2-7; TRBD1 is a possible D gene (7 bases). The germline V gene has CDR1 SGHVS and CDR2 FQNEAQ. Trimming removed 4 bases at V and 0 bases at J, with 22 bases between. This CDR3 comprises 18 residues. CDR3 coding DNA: TGTGCCAGCAGCTCCTCCTCTTTCTGGGGGGACAGCTCCTACGAGCAGTACTTC. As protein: CASSSSSFWGDSSYEQYF.

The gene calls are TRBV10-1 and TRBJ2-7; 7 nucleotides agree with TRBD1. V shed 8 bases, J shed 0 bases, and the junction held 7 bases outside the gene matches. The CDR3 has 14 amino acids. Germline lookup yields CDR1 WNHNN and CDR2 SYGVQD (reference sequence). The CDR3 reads CASGPRGSSYEQYF. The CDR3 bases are TGCGCCAGCGGACCCAGGGGGAGCTCCTACGAGCAGTACTTC.

The CDR3 is CASSSAQRSQETQYF. The CDR3 DNA follows: TGTGCCAGCAGTAGTGCTCAGAGGTCCCAAGAGACCCAGTACTTC. This chain uses TRBV5-4 with TRBJ2-5; D gene uncertain. The V gene lost 5 bases and the J gene lost 1 base, with 15 bases spanning the gap. Germline V gives CDR1 SGHNT, CDR2 YYREEE (reference sequence). The CDR3 runs to 15 residues.

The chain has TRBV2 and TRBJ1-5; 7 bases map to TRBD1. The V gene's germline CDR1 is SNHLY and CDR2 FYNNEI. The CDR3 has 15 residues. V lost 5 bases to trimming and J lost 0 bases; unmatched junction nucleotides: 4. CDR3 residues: CASSSGQSSNQPQHF. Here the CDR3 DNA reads TGTGCCAGCAGTTCGGGACAGAGTAGCAATCAGCCCCAGCATTTT.

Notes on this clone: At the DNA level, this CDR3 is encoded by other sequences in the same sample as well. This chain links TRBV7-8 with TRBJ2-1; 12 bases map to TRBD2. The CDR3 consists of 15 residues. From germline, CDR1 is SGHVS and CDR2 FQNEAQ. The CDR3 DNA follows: TGTGCTAGCCGGTACCTAGCGGGAGGGGGTAATGAGCAGTTCTTC. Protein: CASRYLAGGGNEQFF.

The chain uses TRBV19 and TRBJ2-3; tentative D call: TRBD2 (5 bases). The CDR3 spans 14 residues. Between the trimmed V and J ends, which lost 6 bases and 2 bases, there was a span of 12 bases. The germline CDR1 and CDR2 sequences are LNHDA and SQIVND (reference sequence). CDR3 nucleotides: TGTGCCAGTAGGGGAGAACTAATCACAGATACGCAGTATTTT. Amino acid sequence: CASRGELITDTQYF.

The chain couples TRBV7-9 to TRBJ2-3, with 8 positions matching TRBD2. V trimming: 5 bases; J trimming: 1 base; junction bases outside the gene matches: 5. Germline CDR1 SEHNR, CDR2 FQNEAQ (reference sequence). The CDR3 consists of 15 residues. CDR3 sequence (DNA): TGTGCCAGCAGCGTTCTGGGACTAGGCACAGATACGCAGTATTTT. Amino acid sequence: CASSVLGLGTDTQYF.

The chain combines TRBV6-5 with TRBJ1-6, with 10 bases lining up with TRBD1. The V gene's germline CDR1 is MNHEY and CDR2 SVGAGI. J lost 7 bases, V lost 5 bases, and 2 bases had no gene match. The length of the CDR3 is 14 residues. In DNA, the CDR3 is TGTGCCAGCAGTGGGGACAGGGGCAATTCACCCCTCCACTTT. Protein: CASSGDRGNSPLHF.

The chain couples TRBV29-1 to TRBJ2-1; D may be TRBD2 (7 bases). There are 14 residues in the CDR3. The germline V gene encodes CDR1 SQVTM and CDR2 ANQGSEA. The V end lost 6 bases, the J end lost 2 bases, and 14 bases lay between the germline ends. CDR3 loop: CSVGGRGPYNEQFF. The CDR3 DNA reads TGCAGCGTAGGGGGGAGGGGCCCCTACAATGAGCAGTTCTTC.

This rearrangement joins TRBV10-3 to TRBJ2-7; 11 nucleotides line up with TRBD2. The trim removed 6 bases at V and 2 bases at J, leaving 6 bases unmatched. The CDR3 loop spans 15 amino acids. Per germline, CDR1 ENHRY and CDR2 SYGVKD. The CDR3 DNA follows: TGTGCCATCAGATCGGGGACTAGCGGAGCCTACGAGCAGTACTTC. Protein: CAIRSGTSGAYEQYF.